The TCR beta chain under discussion was sequenced for a study of beta chain features in type 1 diabetes. General study results and limits: Among all four CD4+ subsets, Type 1 diabetes patients had TCRB CDR3s that were moderately but significantly shorter. Researchers reported that naive, central memory and Treg TCRB repertoires appeared more similar in patients than in healthy donors.

CDR3 length: 18 residues. Germline CDR1 and CDR2: SGDLS and YYNGEE. The ends were cut back, 0 bases at V and 5 bases at J, with 23 bases in the middle. Every bit of the isolated RNA underwent reverse transcription, so sequencing read expressed TCRB transcripts. Produced via immunoSEQ multiplex PCR; TCRdb's table is partial and in-frame only. The sample yields under 300,000 clones, approximately 16% seen once. This clone occurred a few times. As yet, its antigen is unknown. Sequenced: naive CD4+ T cells from blood. The rearrangement uses TRBV9 and TRBJ2-5; TRBD1 or TRBD2 may be the D gene (6 bases each). This clonotype was sampled from a man between 25 and 39 years old with type 1 diabetes. The CDR3 DNA is TGTGCCAGCAGCGTAGGAGGCGGGACAAGATGGATGGGGGAGACCCAGTACTTC. It is translated as CASSVGGGTRWMGETQYF. Drawing the rest from reference TRBV9 and TRBJ2-5, the complete variable domain is DSGVTQTPKHLITATGQRVTLRCSPRSGDLSVYWYQQSLDQGLQFLIQYYNGEERAKGNILERFSAQQFPDLHSELNLSSLELGDSALYFCASSVGGGTRWMGETQYFGPGTRLLVL.